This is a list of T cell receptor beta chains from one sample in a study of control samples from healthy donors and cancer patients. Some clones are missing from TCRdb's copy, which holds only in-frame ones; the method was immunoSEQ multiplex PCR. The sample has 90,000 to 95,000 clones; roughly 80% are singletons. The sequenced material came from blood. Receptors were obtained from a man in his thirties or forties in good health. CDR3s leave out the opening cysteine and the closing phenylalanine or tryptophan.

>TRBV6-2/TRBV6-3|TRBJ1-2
ASSYFLQGKGYT
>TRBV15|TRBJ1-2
ATSSATGRHRGYT
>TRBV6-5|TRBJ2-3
ASKTSREETDTQY
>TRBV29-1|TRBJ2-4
SGKKQGRGNIQY
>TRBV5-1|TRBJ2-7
ASSPRAGSSYEQY
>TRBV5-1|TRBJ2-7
ASSLLAGGAYEQY
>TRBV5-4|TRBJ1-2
ASSLGPVLTEGYT
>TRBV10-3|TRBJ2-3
AISAGSRTSWDTQY
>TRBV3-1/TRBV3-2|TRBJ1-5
ASSRTENQPQH
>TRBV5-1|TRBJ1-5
ASSLSPGRNQPQH
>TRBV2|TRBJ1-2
ASSGRREGGYT
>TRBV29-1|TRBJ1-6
SVGDGGNSPLH
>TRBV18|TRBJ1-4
ASSPGAATNEKLF
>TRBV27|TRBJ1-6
ASSLGREASPLH
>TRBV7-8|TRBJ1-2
ASSLAGQGARGYT
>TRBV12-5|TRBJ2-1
ASGLSGGYNEQF
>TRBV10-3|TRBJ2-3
AISETGGPDTQY
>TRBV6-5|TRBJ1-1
ASSPVDTNTGGIA
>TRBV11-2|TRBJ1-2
ASSLGHGYT
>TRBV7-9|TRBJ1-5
ASSPGTVEPQH
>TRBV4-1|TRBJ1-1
ASSLDQNTEAF
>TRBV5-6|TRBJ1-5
ASSLSGQGTYQPQH
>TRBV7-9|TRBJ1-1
ASSTTGGTEAF
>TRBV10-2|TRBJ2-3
ATGQVSTDTQY
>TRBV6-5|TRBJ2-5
ASSYKGLGQTQY
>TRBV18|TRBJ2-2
ASSPSGQNTGELF
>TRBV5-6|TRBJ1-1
ASSLLQGARGNEAF
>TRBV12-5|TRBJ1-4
ASDEGGFYNEKLF
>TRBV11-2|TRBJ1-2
ASSLEDRYGYT
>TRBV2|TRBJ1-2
ASSPGRPYGYT
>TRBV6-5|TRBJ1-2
ASSIQDGTPGDYT
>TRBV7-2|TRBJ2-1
ASMASGGSYNEQF
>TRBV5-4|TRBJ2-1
ASSSSGGGDNEQF
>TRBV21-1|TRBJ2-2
ASSKHRANTGELF
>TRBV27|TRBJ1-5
ASSFTDQPQH
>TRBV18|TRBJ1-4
ASSPSGVEDEKLF
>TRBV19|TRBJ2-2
ASGERGGGGELF
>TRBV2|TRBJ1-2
ASSETGGTYGYT
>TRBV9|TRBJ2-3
ASSVGTDTQY
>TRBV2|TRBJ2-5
ASTLRGIQETQY
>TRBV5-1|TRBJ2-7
ASSPGTSGDEQY
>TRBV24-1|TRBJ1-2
ATSEGGRVGYT
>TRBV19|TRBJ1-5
ASKRLEWGSNQPQH
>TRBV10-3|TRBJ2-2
AISESSGGPHTGELF
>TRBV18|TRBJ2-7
ASSPEVGYEQY
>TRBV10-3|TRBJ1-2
AIRASPILTGVGNYGYT
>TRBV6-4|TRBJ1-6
ASRATGTSPLH
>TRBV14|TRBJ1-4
ASSQERGLAEKLF
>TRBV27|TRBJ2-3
ASSEGFPDTQY
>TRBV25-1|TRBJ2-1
ASSATGSEDNEQF
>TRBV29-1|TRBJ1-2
SVGQGPFYGYT
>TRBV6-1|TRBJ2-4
ASSDRLTPNADIQY